This passage covers 3 T cell receptor beta chains from one sample sequenced in a study of cytomegalovirus exposure and HLA in healthy donors. PCR primers comprised 60 Vbeta and 13 Jbeta primers. Repertoires were generated with immunoSEQ multiplex PCR, while TCRdb's copy carries only in-frame clones and drops some. Of about 190,000 clones in the sample, about 80% were seen once. The sequenced sample consisted of PBMCs. The receptors were gathered from a boy younger than 18 in good health and CMV-seronegative.

V is TRBV5-5 and J is TRBJ2-7; D possibly corresponds to TRBD2 (5 bases). The CDR3 runs 15 residues. Germline V gene data show CDR1 as SGHKS and CDR2 as YYEKEE (reference sequence). With 0 bases removed from V and 7 bases from J, the gap between germline ends came to 17 bases. The CDR3 protein is CASSLGVGAPGEQYF. The CDR3 DNA reads as TGTGCCAGCAGCTTGGGGGTGGGAGCACCGGGAGAGCAGTACTTC.

CDR3: CASSQAGLNEKLFF. Here the CDR3 DNA reads TGTGCCAGTAGTCAGGCAGGCCTAAATGAAAAACTGTTTTTT. The chain uses TRBV19 and TRBJ1-4; D not certain. Looked up from germline, CDR1 is LNHDA and CDR2 is SQIVND (reference sequence). V lost 5 bases and J 5 bases, leaving 12 bases between the germline ends. The CDR3 spans 14 residues.

V and J are TRBV19 and TRBJ1-4; D remains unclear. The length of the CDR3 is 12 residues. Germline V gives CDR1 LNHDA, CDR2 SQIVND (reference sequence). V was cut by 2 bases and J by 7 bases, with 5 bases left in between. The CDR3 sequence is CASSISLEKLFF. CDR3 nucleotides: TGTGCCAGTAGTATATCTCTTGAAAAACTGTTTTTT.